This T cell receptor beta chain was observed in a study of blood T cell repertoires in COVID-19. Trimming took off 1 base at V and 5 bases at J, with 9 bases between the two ends. CDR3 length: 13 residues. Per the germline V gene, CDR1 is SGHDN and CDR2 is FVKESK. TCRdb keeps only in-frame clones here, not all; method: immunoSEQ multiplex PCR. The table has 120,000 to 150,000 clones, more than 70% seen once. The source material was peripheral blood. This chain joins TRBV14 and TRBJ2-7; D is unresolved. This sequence was found in a human donor in a cohort sampled during active COVID-19. The CDR3 reads CASSQVSVHEQYF. In DNA, the CDR3 is TGTGCCAGCAGCCAAGTCTCGGTCCACGAGCAGTACTTC.